This TCR beta chain is drawn from a study of blood T cell repertoires in COVID-19. In the study overall: Whether acute or convalescent, the COVID-19 samples came from the United States, Italy and Spain. The cDNA or gDNA used as material had been derived from T cells, B-cell-depleted T cells, or PBMCs.

In assigning cohorts, the study relied on participant-reported clinical history. Profiling relied on immunoSEQ multiplex PCR, and the TCRdb table lists in-frame clones only, not all of them. The table lists 250,000 to 400,000 clones, approximately 88% of them singletons, with 4.5% to 5.5% in the top ten. The ends were cut back, 7 bases at V and 9 bases at J, with 13 bases in the middle. This CDR3 has 11 residues. Germline-derived CDR1 and CDR2 are MGHDK and SYGVNS. The clonotype originates from a man aged 60-69 years who had recovered from COVID-19. The V gene is TRBV25-1, the J gene TRBJ2-7; TRBD1 might be the D (6 bases). The sample comprised PBMCs or T cells enriched from blood (not recorded which). The CDR3 bases are TGTGCCAGCACCGCAGGGGTCAGGCAGTACTTC. This gives the protein CASTAGVRQYF.